The present TCR beta chain was sequenced within a study of T cell responses to AZD1222 COVID-19 vaccine. Generated by immunoSEQ multiplex PCR, the TCRdb table keeps only in-frame clones and is missing some. The table includes approximately 150,000 clones, roughly 92% detected once. The CDR3 runs to 13 residues. Per the germline V gene, CDR1 is MNHEY and CDR2 is SMNVEV (reference sequence). Trimming shortened V by 7 bases and J by 1 base, and 9 bases separated the two germline ends. Points on this clone: Its antigen is undetermined.

General study results and limits: Sampling that yielded the repertoires occurred only after the peak T cell response.

The sample in question was peripheral blood, obtained 28 days after the second AZD1222 dose. The chain employs TRBV27 and TRBJ2-3; D remains unclear. This TCR derives from an adult who received the AZD1222 COVID-19 vaccine. This CDR3 reads CASKGRGTDTQYF. CDR3 bases: TGTGCCAGCAAAGGTCGCGGCACAGATACGCAGTATTTT.